Presented here are 8 T cell receptor beta chains from one specimen sequenced in a study of blood T cell repertoires in COVID-19. Profiling relied on immunoSEQ multiplex PCR, and the TCRdb table lists in-frame clones only, not all of them. The profile shows over 95,000 clones, more than 80% of them singletons. Sequenced sample: peripheral blood. The receptors derive from a woman in her thirties or forties with acute or convalescent COVID-19.

A single count supports this clone. This chain joins TRBV7-2 and TRBJ2-1; weak D call: TRBD2 (6 bases). Trimming took 6 bases from V and 2 from J, leaving 17 bases between them. The CDR3 has 16 residues. Germline V lookup: CDR1 SGHTA, CDR2 FQGNSA. The CDR3 DNA reads as TGTGCCAGCAGTTCAGCCCGGGGGAAAGCCTACAATGAGCAGTTCTTC. Its protein is CASSSARGKAYNEQFF.

V usage is TRBV15 and J usage is TRBJ2-1, with no clear D. Trimming took 1 base from V and 0 from J, leaving 7 bases between them. CDR3 size: 15 residues. Germline values: CDR1 LNHNV, CDR2 YYDKDF (reference sequence). The CDR3 sequence is CATSRVGSSYNEQFF. CDR3 in DNA: TGTGCCACCAGCAGAGTGGGCAGCTCCTACAATGAGCAGTTCTTC.

The rearrangement links TRBV6-1 to TRBJ1-5; D gene ambiguous. Trimming removed 4 bases at V and 6 bases at J, with 25 bases between. This CDR3 has 18 residues. Germline loops: CDR1 MNHNS, CDR2 SASEGT. CDR3 DNA sequence: TGTGCCAGCAGTGCCAAGGCACCGGGGAATACAGTAGGTCAGCCCCAGCATTTT. Amino acids: CASSAKAPGNTVGQPQHF.

This chain links TRBV7-6 with TRBJ2-3; possible D gene TRBD2, 6 bases. V gave up 1 base and J gave up 4 bases, with 21 bases separating them. The CDR3 spans 18 residues. Looked up from germline, CDR1 is SGHVS and CDR2 is FNYEAQ. CDR3 region: CASSLVRVGGAVPDTQYF. DNA for the CDR3: TGTGCCAGCAGCTTAGTGCGGGTAGGAGGGGCGGTCCCAGATACGCAGTATTTT. The whole variable domain, filled in from reference TRBV7-6 and TRBJ2-3, reads GAGVSQSPRYKVTKRGQDVALRCDPISGHVSLYWYRQALGQGPEFLTYFNYEAQQDKSGLPNDRFSAERPEGSISTLTIQRTEQRDSAMYRCASSLVRVGGAVPDTQYFGPGTRLTVL.

This clone has a handful of counts. The chain joins TRBV7-9 to TRBJ1-2, with unresolved D. Trimming left V 1 base short and J 4 bases short, with 7 bases between. CDR3 length: 13 amino acids. Per the germline V gene, CDR1 is SEHNR and CDR2 is FQNEAQ (reference sequence). CDR3 sequence: CASSLGLTYGYTF. The DNA for the CDR3 is TGTGCCAGCAGCTTAGGACTAACCTATGGCTACACCTTC.

This chain joins TRBV19 and TRBJ2-2, with 11 positions matching TRBD1. Germline CDR1 is LNHDA and CDR2 is SQIVND (reference sequence). This CDR3 spans 15 amino acids. V dropped 3 bases and J dropped 7; count of bases not matched to a gene: 4. The CDR3 coding sequence is TGTGCCAGTAGTATCGGACAGGGGGCCGGCGGGGAGCTGTTTTTT. This sequence encodes CASSIGQGAGGELFF. Drawing the rest from reference TRBV19 and TRBJ2-2, the complete variable domain is DGGITQSPKYLFRKEGQNVTLSCEQNLNHDAMYWYRQDPGQGLRLIYYSQIVNDFQKGDIAEGYSVSREKKESFPLTVTSAQKNPTAFYLCASSIGQGAGGELFFGEGSRLTVL.

The genes are TRBV6-6 and TRBJ1-3, with D perhaps matching TRBD1 (6 bases). CDR1 and CDR2 from the germline V gene are MNHNY and SVGAGI (reference sequence). The CDR3 has 13 residues. Trimming took off 8 bases at V and 0 bases at J, with 8 bases between the two ends. This CDR3 is CASVQGSGNTIYF. CDR3 coding DNA: TGTGCCAGCGTACAGGGCTCTGGAAACACCATATATTTT.

The chain links TRBV27 to TRBJ2-5; TRBD1 agrees at 7 bases. Germline loops: CDR1 MNHEY, CDR2 SMNVEV (reference sequence). J lost 5 bases, V lost 2 bases, and 8 bases had no gene match. The CDR3 is 15 amino acids. CDR3 coding DNA: TGTGCCAGCAGTTTAAGGGTGACAGGGTGGGAGACCCAGTACTTC. Translated: CASSLRVTGWETQYF.